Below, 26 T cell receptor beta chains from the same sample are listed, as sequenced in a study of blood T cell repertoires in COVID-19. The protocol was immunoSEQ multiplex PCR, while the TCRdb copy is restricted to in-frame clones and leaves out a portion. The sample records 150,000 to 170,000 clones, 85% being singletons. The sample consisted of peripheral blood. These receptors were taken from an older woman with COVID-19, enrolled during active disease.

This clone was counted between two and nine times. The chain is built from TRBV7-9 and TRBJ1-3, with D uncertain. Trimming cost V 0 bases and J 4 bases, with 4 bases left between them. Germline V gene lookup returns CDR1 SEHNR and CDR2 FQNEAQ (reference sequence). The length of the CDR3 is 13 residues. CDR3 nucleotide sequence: TGTGCCAGCAGCTTAGCACAGGGAAACACCATATATTTT. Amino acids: CASSLAQGNTIYF. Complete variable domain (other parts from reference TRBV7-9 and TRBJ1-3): DTGVSQNPRHKITKRGQNVTFRCDPISEHNRLYWYRQTLGQGPEFLTYFQNEAQLEKSRLLSDRFSAERPKGSFSTLEIQRTEQGDSAMYLCASSLAQGNTIYFGEGSWLTVV.

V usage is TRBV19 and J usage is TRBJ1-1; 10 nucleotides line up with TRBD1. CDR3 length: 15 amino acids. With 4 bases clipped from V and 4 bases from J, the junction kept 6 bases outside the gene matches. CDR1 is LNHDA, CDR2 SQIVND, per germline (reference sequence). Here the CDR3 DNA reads TGTGCCAGTAGTAAGGCGGGACAGGGGATCACTGAAGCTTTCTTT. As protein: CASSKAGQGITEAFF.

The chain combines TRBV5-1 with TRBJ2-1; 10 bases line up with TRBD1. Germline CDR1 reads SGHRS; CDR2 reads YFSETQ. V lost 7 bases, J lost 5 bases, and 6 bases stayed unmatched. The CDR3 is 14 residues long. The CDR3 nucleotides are TGCGCCAGCCTCCGGGACAGGGGAGACAATGAGCAGTTCTTC. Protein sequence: CASLRDRGDNEQFF.

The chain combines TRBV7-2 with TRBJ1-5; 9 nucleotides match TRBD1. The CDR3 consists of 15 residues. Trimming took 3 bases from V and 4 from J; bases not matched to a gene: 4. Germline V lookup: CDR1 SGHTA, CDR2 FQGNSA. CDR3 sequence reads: CASSFAGTGNQPQHF. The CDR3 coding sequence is TGTGCCAGCAGCTTCGCAGGGACAGGGAATCAGCCCCAGCATTTT.

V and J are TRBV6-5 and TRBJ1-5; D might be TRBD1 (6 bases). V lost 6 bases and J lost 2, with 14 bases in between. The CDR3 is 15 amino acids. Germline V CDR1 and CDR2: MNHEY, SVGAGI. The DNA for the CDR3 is TGTGCCAGCAGAACAACAGGGTTTGGCAATCAGCCCCAGCATTTT. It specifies CASRTTGFGNQPQHF.

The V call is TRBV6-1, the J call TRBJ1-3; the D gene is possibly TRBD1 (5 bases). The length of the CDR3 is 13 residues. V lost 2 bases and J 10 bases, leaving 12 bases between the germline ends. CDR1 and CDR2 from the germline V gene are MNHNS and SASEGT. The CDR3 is CASSEQGKMTIYF. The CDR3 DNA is TGTGCCAGCAGTGAACAGGGAAAAATGACCATATATTTT.

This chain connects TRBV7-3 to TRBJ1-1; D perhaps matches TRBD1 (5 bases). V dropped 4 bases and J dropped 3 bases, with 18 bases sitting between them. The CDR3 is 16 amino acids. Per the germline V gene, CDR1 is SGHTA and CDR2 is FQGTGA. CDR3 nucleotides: TGTGCCAGCAGCTCCCGGAGGGGCGGGTGGGACACTGAAGCTTTCTTT. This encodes CASSSRRGGWDTEAFF.

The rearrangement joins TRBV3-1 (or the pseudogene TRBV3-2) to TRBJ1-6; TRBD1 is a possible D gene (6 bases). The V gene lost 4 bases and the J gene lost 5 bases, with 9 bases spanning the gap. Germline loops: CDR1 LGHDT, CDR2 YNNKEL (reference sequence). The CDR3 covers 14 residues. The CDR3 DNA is TGTGCCAGCAGCCGGGGGCAGGATAATTCACCCCTCCACTTT. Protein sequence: CASSRGQDNSPLHF.

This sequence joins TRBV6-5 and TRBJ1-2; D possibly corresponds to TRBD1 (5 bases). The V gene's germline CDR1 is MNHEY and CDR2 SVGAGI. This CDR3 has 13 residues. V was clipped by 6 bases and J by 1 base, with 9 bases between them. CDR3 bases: TGTGCCAGCAGGGCGACAGATAACTATGGCTACACCTTC. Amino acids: CASRATDNYGYTF.

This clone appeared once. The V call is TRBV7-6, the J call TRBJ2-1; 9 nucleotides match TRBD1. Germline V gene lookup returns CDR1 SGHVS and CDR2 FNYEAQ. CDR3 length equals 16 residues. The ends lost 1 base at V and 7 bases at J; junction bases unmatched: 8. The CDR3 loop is CASSLEVDRGGNEQFF. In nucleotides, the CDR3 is TGTGCCAGCAGCTTAGAAGTGGACAGGGGAGGTAATGAGCAGTTCTTC.

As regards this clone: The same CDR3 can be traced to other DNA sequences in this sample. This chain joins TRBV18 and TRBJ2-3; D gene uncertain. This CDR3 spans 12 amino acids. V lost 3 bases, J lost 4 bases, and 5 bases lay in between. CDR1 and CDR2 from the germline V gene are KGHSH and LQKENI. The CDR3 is CASSPGSDTQYF. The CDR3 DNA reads TGTGCCAGCTCACCCGGTTCAGATACGCAGTATTTT.

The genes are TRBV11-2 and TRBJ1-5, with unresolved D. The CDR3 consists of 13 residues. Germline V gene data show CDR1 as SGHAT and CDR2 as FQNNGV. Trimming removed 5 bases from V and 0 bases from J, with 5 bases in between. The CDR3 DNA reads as TGTGCCAGCAGCCGGGATAGCAATCAGCCCCAGCATTTT. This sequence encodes CASSRDSNQPQHF. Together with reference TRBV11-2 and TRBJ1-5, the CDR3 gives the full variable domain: EAGVAQSPRYKIIEKRQSVAFWCNPISGHATLYWYQQILGQGPKLLIQFQNNGVVDDSQLPKDRFSAERLKGVDSTLKIQPAKLEDSAVYLCASSRDSNQPQHFGDGTRLSIL.

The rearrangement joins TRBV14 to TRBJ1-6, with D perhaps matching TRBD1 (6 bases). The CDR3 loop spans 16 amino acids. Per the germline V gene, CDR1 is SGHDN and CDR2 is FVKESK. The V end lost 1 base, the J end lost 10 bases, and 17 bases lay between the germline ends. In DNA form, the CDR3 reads TGTGCCAGCAGCCAAGCCAGGGGACCAGGGAGCTCACCCCTCCACTTT. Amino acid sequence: CASSQARGPGSSPLHF. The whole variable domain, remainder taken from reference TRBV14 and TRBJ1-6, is EAGVTQFPSHSVIEKGQTVTLRCDPISGHDNLYWYRRVMGKEIKFLLHFVKESKQDESGMPNNRFLAERTGGTYSTLKVQPAELEDSGVYFCASSQARGPGSSPLHFGNGTRLTVT.

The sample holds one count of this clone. Here the CDR3 reads CASSWGGSSNEQFF. The CDR3 nucleotides are TGCGCCAGCAGCTGGGGAGGGTCAAGCAATGAGCAGTTCTTC. This sequence joins TRBV5-1 and TRBJ2-1, with TRBD2 matching 7 bases. Trimming removed 3 bases from V and 6 bases from J; junction bases left unmatched: 6. Germline assignment: CDR1 SGHRS and CDR2 YFSETQ. The CDR3 sequence is 14 residues long.

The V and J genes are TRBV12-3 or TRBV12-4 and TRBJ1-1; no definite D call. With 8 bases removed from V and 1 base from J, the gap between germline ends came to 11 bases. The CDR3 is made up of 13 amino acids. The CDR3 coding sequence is TGTGCCAGCCTCGCTCAGGAGAACACTGAAGCTTTCTTT. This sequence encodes CASLAQENTEAFF.

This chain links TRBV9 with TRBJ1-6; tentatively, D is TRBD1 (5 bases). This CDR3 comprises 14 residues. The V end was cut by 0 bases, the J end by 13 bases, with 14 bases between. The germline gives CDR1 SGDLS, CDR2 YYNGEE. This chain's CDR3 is CASSVGGAGSPLHF. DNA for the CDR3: TGTGCCAGCAGCGTAGGGGGCGCCGGGTCGCCCCTCCACTTT. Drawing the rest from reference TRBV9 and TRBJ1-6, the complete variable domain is DSGVTQTPKHLITATGQRVTLRCSPRSGDLSVYWYQQSLDQGLQFLIQYYNGEERAKGNILERFSAQQFPDLHSELNLSSLELGDSALYFCASSVGGAGSPLHFGNGTRLTVT.

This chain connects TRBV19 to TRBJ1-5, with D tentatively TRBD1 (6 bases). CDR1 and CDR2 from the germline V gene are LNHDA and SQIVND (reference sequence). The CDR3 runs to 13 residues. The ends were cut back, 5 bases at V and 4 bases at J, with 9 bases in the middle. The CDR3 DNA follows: TGTGCCAGTAGTTCGGACAGTAATCAGCCCCAGCATTTT. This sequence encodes CASSSDSNQPQHF.

The CDR3 reads CASSIGRRGVRQETQYF. Written as DNA, the CDR3 is TGTGCCAGTAGTATAGGGCGCAGGGGGGTACGTCAAGAGACCCAGTACTTC. The rearrangement uses TRBV19 and TRBJ2-5; weak D call: TRBD1 (7 bases). Looked up from germline, CDR1 is LNHDA and CDR2 is SQIVND (reference sequence). This CDR3 has 17 residues. The V end was cut by 1 base, the J end by 2 bases, with 17 bases between.

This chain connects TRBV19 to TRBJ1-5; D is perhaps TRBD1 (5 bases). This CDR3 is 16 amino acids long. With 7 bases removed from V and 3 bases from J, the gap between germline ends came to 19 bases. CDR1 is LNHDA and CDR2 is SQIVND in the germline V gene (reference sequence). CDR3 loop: CASTSLRQSPNQPQHF. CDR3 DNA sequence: TGTGCCAGTACCTCCCTCCGACAGTCCCCCAATCAGCCCCAGCATTTT.

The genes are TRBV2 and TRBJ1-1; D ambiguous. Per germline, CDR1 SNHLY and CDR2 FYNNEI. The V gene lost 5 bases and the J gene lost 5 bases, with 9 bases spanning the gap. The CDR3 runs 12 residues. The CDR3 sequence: CASSPGPTEAFF. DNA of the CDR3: TGTGCCAGCAGTCCGGGTCCGACTGAAGCTTTCTTT. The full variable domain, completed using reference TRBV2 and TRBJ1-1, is EPEVTQTPSHQVTQMGQEVILRCVPISNHLYFYWYRQILGQKVEFLVSFYNNEISEKSEIFDDQFSVERPDGSNFTLKIRSTKLEDSAMYFCASSPGPTEAFFGQGTRLTVV.

DNA for the CDR3: TGTGCCAGCAGTTTATTGCAGGGAGGATTTGAAAAACTGTTTTTT. Residues: CASSLLQGGFEKLFF. This chain joins TRBV27 and TRBJ1-4; a possible D gene is TRBD1 (5 bases). From germline, CDR1 is MNHEY and CDR2 SMNVEV (reference sequence). The CDR3 loop spans 15 amino acids. Trimming removed 1 base at V and 7 bases at J, with 13 bases between.

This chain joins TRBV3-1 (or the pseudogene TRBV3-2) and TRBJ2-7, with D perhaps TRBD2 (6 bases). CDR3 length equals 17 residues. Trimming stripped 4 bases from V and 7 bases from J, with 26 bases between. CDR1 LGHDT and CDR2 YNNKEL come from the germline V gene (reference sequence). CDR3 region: CASSLLLDPGRGREQYF. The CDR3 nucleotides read TGTGCCAGCAGCCTCCTACTAGACCCGGGAAGAGGGAGGGAGCAGTACTTC.

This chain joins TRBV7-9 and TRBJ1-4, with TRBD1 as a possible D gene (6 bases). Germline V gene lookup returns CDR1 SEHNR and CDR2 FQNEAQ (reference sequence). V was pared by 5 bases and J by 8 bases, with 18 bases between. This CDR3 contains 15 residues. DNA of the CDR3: TGTGCCAGCAGCCCACCGGGAGGGGGAGGCGAAAAACTGTTTTTT. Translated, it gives CASSPPGGGGEKLFF.

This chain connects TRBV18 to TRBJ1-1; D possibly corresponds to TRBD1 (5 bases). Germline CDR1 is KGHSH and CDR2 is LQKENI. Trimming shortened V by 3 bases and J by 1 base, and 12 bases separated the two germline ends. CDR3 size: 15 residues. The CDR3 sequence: CASSPRQRKNTEAFF. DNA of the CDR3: TGTGCCAGCTCACCGCGACAGAGGAAGAACACTGAAGCTTTCTTT.

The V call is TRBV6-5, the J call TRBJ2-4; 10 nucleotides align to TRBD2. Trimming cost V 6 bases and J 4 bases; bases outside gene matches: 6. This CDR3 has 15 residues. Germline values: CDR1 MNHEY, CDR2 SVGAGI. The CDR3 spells CASSASGSKKNIQYF. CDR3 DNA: TGTGCCAGCAGCGCTAGCGGGAGTAAGAAAAACATTCAGTACTTC.

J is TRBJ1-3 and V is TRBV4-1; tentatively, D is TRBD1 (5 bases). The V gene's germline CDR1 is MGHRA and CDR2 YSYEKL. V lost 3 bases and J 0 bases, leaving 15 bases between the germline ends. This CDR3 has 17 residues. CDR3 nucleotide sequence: TGCGCCAGCAGCCACGACACCAGGGACTACTCTGGAAACACCATATATTTT. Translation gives CASSHDTRDYSGNTIYF.